Shown below are 29 T cell receptor beta chains from a single sample sequenced in a study of early T cells in non-severe SARS-CoV-2 infection. TCRdb reprocessed the 5' RACE reads with MiXCR, giving one entry per CDR3 protein. The data contain around 35,000 distinct CDR3 sequences, about 6% of them singletons. The source material was whole blood. These receptors all come from an adult who was a healthcare worker with PCR-confirmed SARS-CoV-2 infection or an uninfected control (not recorded which).

This clonotype has at least ten counts. V is TRBV3-1 and J is TRBJ1-1; no clear D gene. Trimming removed 1 base from V and 10 bases from J, with 10 bases in between. The CDR3 loop spans 12 amino acids. The germline V gene encodes CDR1 LGHDT and CDR2 YNNKEL (reference sequence). The DNA of the CDR3 is TGTGCCAGCAGCCAAGGGCCCGAGGTAGCTTTCTTT. This sequence encodes CASSQGPEVAFF.

This clonotype has ten or more counts. This chain uses TRBV5-6 with TRBJ2-3; 11 bases match TRBD2. V lost 4 bases, J lost 2 bases, and 6 bases stayed unmatched. Germline CDR1 and CDR2: SGHDT and YYEEEE. The CDR3 consists of 16 residues. As DNA, the CDR3 is TGTGCCAGCAGCCCTATACTAGCGGGAGCCACAGATACGCAGTATTTT. This translates into CASSPILAGATDTQYF.

This clonotype was seen only a few times. One end of the junction is discordant with germline, which a read error may explain. The rearrangement links TRBV7-7 to TRBJ1-3; the match to TRBD1 covers 8 bases. This CDR3 has 15 residues. CDR1 and CDR2 (germline): SSHAT, FNYEAQ (reference sequence). The CDR3 DNA sequence: TGTGCTAGCAGCTTAGGACAGGGCCCTCGGAACACCATATATTTT. It is translated as CASSLGQGPRNTIYF.

This rearrangement joins TRBV18 to TRBJ2-7; 8 nucleotides match TRBD1. V shed 6 bases and J 3 bases; nucleotides not matched to a gene: 7. Per germline, CDR1 KGHSH and CDR2 LQKENI. The length of the CDR3 is 14 residues. CDR3 loop: CASSPTTGDYEQYF. CDR3 bases: TGTGCCAGCTCCCCAACGACAGGGGACTACGAGCAGTACTTC.

This clonotype was observed many times. This chain's CDR3 is CSAPVGGLGETQYF. CDR3 sequence (DNA): TGCAGTGCTCCTGTAGGGGGGCTGGGTGAGACCCAGTACTTC. The chain couples TRBV20-1 to TRBJ2-5, with D perhaps matching TRBD1 or TRBD2 (6 bases each). CDR3 length equals 14 residues. Germline loops: CDR1 DFQATT, CDR2 SNEGSKA (reference sequence). Trimming took off 5 bases at V and 5 bases at J, with 18 bases between the two ends.

This clonotype occurred many times. The chain couples TRBV12-3 or TRBV12-4 to TRBJ2-3; D is undetermined. The CDR3 consists of 13 residues. V dropped 4 bases and J dropped 9 bases, with 14 bases sitting between them. The CDR3 region has the DNA TGTGCCAGCAGTTGGGTTGATAGACCCACGCAGTATTTT. Translated, it gives CASSWVDRPTQYF.

This clonotype has ten or more counts. The V call is TRBV6-1, the J call TRBJ2-3; 8 positions agree with TRBD2. The CDR3 consists of 15 residues. Looked up from germline, CDR1 is MNHNS and CDR2 is SASEGT. Trimming at V came to 4 bases and at J to 6 bases, leaving 9 bases not matched to a gene. The CDR3 DNA is TGTGCCAGCAGTGGTAAACTAGCGGAGGGGGATACGCAGTATTTT. It codes for CASSGKLAEGDTQYF.

This clonotype occurred many times. This chain uses TRBV20-1 with TRBJ2-7, with TRBD2 matching 13 bases. The CDR3 contains 15 residues. V was pared by 5 bases and J by 3 bases, with 7 bases of the junction left unmatched. Germline V gene lookup returns CDR1 DFQATT and CDR2 SNEGSKA (reference sequence). Written as DNA, the CDR3 is TGCAGTGCTTGGACTAGCGGGAGAGGTAGCTACGAGCAGTACTTC. This encodes CSAWTSGRGSYEQYF.

Many counts were recorded for this clonotype. V and J are TRBV27 and TRBJ2-7, with a weak D call TRBD1 (6 bases). This CDR3 is 13 amino acids long. Germline V gives CDR1 MNHEY, CDR2 SMNVEV (reference sequence). Trimming took off 5 bases at V and 3 bases at J, with 11 bases between the two ends. The CDR3 DNA follows: TGTGCCAGCAGTCCCACGGACAGCTACGAGCAGTACTTC. It is translated as CASSPTDSYEQYF.

This clonotype has at least ten counts. CDR3 DNA: TGTGCCACCAGGCCTCGAGGGGGCGATTACAATGAGCAGTTCTTC. Translating it yields CATRPRGGDYNEQFF. The rearrangement links TRBV24-1 to TRBJ2-1, with 7 nucleotides matching TRBD1. With V trimmed by 7 bases and J by 4 bases, 9 bases remained unmatched. There are 15 residues in the CDR3. Germline assignment: CDR1 KGHDR and CDR2 SFDVKD.

The chain is built from TRBV9 and TRBJ2-7; perhaps D is TRBD1 or TRBD2 (5 bases each). The CDR3 length is 14 residues. V was shortened by 7 bases and J by 7 bases, with 21 bases between the two germline ends. Germline V lookup: CDR1 SGDLS, CDR2 YYNGEE. The CDR3 region has the DNA TGTGCCAGCGGGACGGGGTTTTTCCCGGTAGAGCAGTACTTC. Protein product: CASGTGFFPVEQYF. Full variable domain (rest looked up from reference TRBV9 and TRBJ2-7): DSGVTQTPKHLITATGQRVTLRCSPRSGDLSVYWYQQSLDQGLQFLIQYYNGEERAKGNILERFSAQQFPDLHSELNLSSLELGDSALYFCASGTGFFPVEQYFGPGTRLTVT.

The chain joins TRBV6-6 to TRBJ1-3; TRBD1 is a possible D gene (5 bases). V lost 5 bases and J 8 bases, leaving 16 bases between the germline ends. The length of the CDR3 is 14 residues. CDR1 is MNHNY and CDR2 is SVGAGI in the germline V gene (reference sequence). The CDR3 DNA is TGTGCCAGCAGTCCACAGGTTGGGATAGACACCATATATTTT. Translated, it gives CASSPQVGIDTIYF.

This clonotype was seen ten or more times. This CDR3 is CASSLVGTALFTDTQYF. The CDR3 bases are TGTGCCAGCAGCTTAGTCGGGACAGCCTTATTCACAGATACGCAGTATTTT. The rearrangement uses TRBV11-2 and TRBJ2-3; 7 nucleotides agree with TRBD1. Germline V lookup: CDR1 SGHAT, CDR2 FQNNGV. V lost 1 base, J lost 2 bases, and 9 bases stayed unmatched. There are 17 residues in the CDR3.

This clonotype was observed at least ten times. The chain combines TRBV12-3 or TRBV12-4 with TRBJ2-1; the match to TRBD2 covers 10 bases. The CDR3 length is 17 residues. Trimming took 0 bases from V and 5 from J; bases not matched to a gene: 7. The CDR3 here is CASSLAASGRFDNEQFF. The CDR3 nucleotides read TGTGCCAGCAGTTTAGCGGCTAGCGGGAGATTCGACAATGAGCAGTTCTTC.

This clonotype has ten or more counts. The chain combines TRBV10-3 with TRBJ2-1; D gene ambiguous. Germline CDR1 reads ENHRY; CDR2 reads SYGVKD. The CDR3 consists of 13 residues. Between the trimmed V and J ends, which lost 8 bases and 8 bases, there was a span of 16 bases. Here the CDR3 reads CAIQPPQVHEQFF. CDR3 in DNA: TGTGCCATCCAGCCCCCCCAGGTCCATGAGCAGTTCTTC.

This clonotype was recorded a few times. The rearrangement joins TRBV12-3 or TRBV12-4 to TRBJ2-3; 11 bases are a match to TRBD2. CDR3 size: 15 residues. V lost 6 bases, J lost 4 bases, and 6 bases stayed unmatched. In nucleotides, the CDR3 is TGTGCCAGCAGCTTTAGCGGGAGGGCCGCAGATACGCAGTATTTT. As protein: CASSFSGRAADTQYF.

In this sample, this clonotype turned up many times. J is TRBJ2-1 and V is TRBV7-9; TRBD1 might be the D (6 bases). This CDR3 is built from 14 residues. V was cut by 11 bases and J by 5 bases, with 19 bases left in between. Per the germline V gene, CDR1 is SEHNR and CDR2 is FQNEAQ (reference sequence). As DNA, the CDR3 is TGTGCCGAAGACAGCGAGGGGGACCACAATGAGCAGTTCTTC. Its protein is CAEDSEGDHNEQFF. Supplemented by reference TRBV7-9 and TRBJ2-1, the full variable domain reads DTGVSQNPRHKITKRGQNVTFRCDPISEHNRLYWYRQTLGQGPEFLTYFQNEAQLEKSRLLSDRFSAERPKGSFSTLEIQRTEQGDSAMYLCAEDSEGDHNEQFFGPGTRLTVL.

V is TRBV5-1 and J is TRBJ2-7; 7 bases fit TRBD2. V shed 7 bases and J 2 bases; nucleotides not matched to a gene: 12. This CDR3 has 15 amino acids. Germline V gene sequence: CDR1 SGHRS, CDR2 YFSETQ. Here the CDR3 reads CASHPGASGTYEQYF. CDR3 DNA sequence: TGCGCCAGCCACCCCGGGGCTAGCGGTACCTACGAGCAGTACTTC.

This clonotype was recorded at least ten times. This CDR3 reads CSAGTGRNEQYF. In DNA, the CDR3 is TGCAGCGCCGGGACAGGGAGGAACGAGCAGTACTTC. The chain has TRBV29-1 and TRBJ2-7, with 9 positions matching TRBD1. Trimming removed 7 bases from V and 5 bases from J; junction bases left unmatched: 6. CDR1 is SQVTM and CDR2 is ANQGSEA in the germline V gene. The CDR3 spans 12 residues.

This clonotype was detected ten times or more. The J gene is TRBJ2-5, the V gene TRBV29-1; D is uncertain. The CDR3 runs to 11 residues. Germline assignment: CDR1 SQVTM and CDR2 ANQGSEA. Trimming took off 7 bases at V and 5 bases at J, with 11 bases between the two ends. The CDR3 DNA sequence: TGCAGCGCATACTTGGGGGAGACCCAGTACTTC. Translating it yields CSAYLGETQYF.

This clonotype was detected many times. CDR3 region: CASRPVAGPGTDTQYF. DNA for the CDR3: TGCGCCAGCAGACCGGTAGCGGGTCCTGGCACAGATACGCAGTATTTT. The chain links TRBV5-1 to TRBJ2-3; 7 nucleotides agree with TRBD2. The V gene's germline CDR1 is SGHRS and CDR2 YFSETQ. The V segment lost 5 bases and the J segment 1 base; nucleotides outside the gene matches: 10. This CDR3 region has 16 residues.

This clonotype was found many times. This chain connects TRBV5-1 to TRBJ1-2; possible D gene TRBD1, 6 bases. This CDR3 has 15 residues. Trimming shortened V by 1 base and J by 5 bases, and 15 bases separated the two germline ends. Germline values: CDR1 SGHRS, CDR2 YFSETQ. The CDR3 sequence is CASSLLHGDTYGYTF. The DNA of the CDR3 is TGCGCCAGCAGCTTGCTGCACGGGGACACATATGGCTACACCTTC.

This clonotype was recorded at least ten times. The chain has TRBV7-2 and TRBJ1-1; no reliable D call. Germline assignment: CDR1 SGHTA and CDR2 FQGNSA. CDR3 length: 15 amino acids. Trimming removed 4 bases at V and 0 bases at J, with 12 bases between. The CDR3 spells CASSSWGAMNTEAFF. The CDR3 DNA sequence: TGTGCCAGCAGCTCGTGGGGAGCCATGAACACTGAAGCTTTCTTT.

This clonotype was counted many times. The chain links TRBV28 to TRBJ2-3; D not certain. CDR1 and CDR2 (germline): MDHEN, SYDVKM. The ends were cut back, 8 bases at V and 1 base at J, with 4 bases in the middle. CDR3 length: 11 residues. The CDR3 DNA follows: TGTGCCAGCTGTCGCACAGATACGCAGTATTTT. Protein sequence: CASCRTDTQYF.

CDR3 loop: CASSMFQELPYGYTF. The CDR3 DNA reads as TGTGCCAGTAGTATGTTCCAGGAGCTGCCCTATGGCTACACCTTC. V usage is TRBV19 and J usage is TRBJ1-2, with D uncertain. The V end was cut by 3 bases, the J end by 4 bases, with 15 bases between. The CDR3 length is 15 residues. The germline V gene has CDR1 LNHDA and CDR2 SQIVND (reference sequence).

This clonotype ranks as medium-sized. The gene calls are TRBV4-1 and TRBJ2-7; no definite D call. The CDR3 loop spans 16 amino acids. With 1 base removed from V and 0 bases from J, the gap between germline ends came to 13 bases. Germline V CDR1 and CDR2: MGHRA, YSYEKL. The CDR3 spells CASSQAAMGVSYEQYF. CDR3 nucleotides: TGCGCCAGCAGCCAAGCAGCCATGGGCGTCTCCTACGAGCAGTACTTC.

This clonotype was counted at least ten times. This sequence joins TRBV11-2 and TRBJ2-7; D is unclear. V was cut by 2 bases and J by 0 bases, with 11 bases left in between. The germline CDR1 and CDR2 sequences are SGHAT and FQNNGV. The length of the CDR3 is 15 residues. Here the CDR3 DNA reads TGTGCCAGCAGCTTATTGACCCGGAGCTCCTACGAGCAGTACTTC. Protein product: CASSLLTRSSYEQYF.

This clonotype was found many times. This sequence joins TRBV6-4 and TRBJ2-1; perhaps TRBD2 as D (5 bases). V was cut by 0 bases and J by 0 bases, with 18 bases left in between. This CDR3 spans 19 amino acids. Germline-derived CDR1 and CDR2 are MRHNA and SNTAGT. This chain's CDR3 is CASSDSRVYGDYSYNEQFF. DNA for the CDR3: TGTGCCAGCAGTGACTCGAGGGTCTACGGAGACTACTCCTACAATGAGCAGTTCTTC.

The table lists this clonotype with many counts. The rearrangement links TRBV10-3 to TRBJ2-1; perhaps TRBD2 as D (6 bases). The V and J ends lost 0 bases and 4 bases respectively, with 10 bases between them. The CDR3 has 15 residues. Germline V gives CDR1 ENHRY, CDR2 SYGVKD. CDR3 nucleotide sequence: TGTGCCATCAGTGAGTCAAGCGGGCTATACAATGAGCAGTTCTTC. The encoded protein is CAISESSGLYNEQFF.